The 5 T cell receptor beta chains reported below all come from one sample, sequenced in a study of beta chain features in type 1 diabetes. Reverse transcription of all isolated RNA meant that expressed TCRB transcripts were sequenced. Sequencing used immunoSEQ multiplex PCR; TCRdb keeps in-frame clones, though not all of them. This table holds roughly 350,000 clones, 11% found once. Sequencing was performed on naive CD4+ T cells from blood. The receptors originated from a woman aged 25 to 39 in good health.

Only a few counts were recorded for this clone. CDR3 protein: CASSQARQGAGFSYTF. The CDR3, as DNA: TGCGCCAGCAGCCAAGCGAGACAGGGGGCTGGATTTAGCTACACCTTC. V is TRBV4-3 and J is TRBJ1-2; 10 nucleotides line up with TRBD1. The germline V gene encodes CDR1 LGHNA and CDR2 YSLEER. The V gene end was trimmed by 1 base and the J gene end by 9 bases; junction bases not matched to a gene: 11. This CDR3 spans 16 amino acids.

The genes are TRBV18 and TRBJ1-5; 8 nucleotides line up with TRBD1. V was pared by 1 base and J by 7 bases, with 9 bases of the junction left unmatched. The CDR3 loop spans 16 amino acids. From germline, CDR1 is KGHSH and CDR2 LQKENI. CDR3 coding DNA: TGTGCCAGCTCACCACGTATTGGACAGGGAGAGCAGCCCCAGCATTTT. It specifies CASSPRIGQGEQPQHF.

There are a few counts of this clone. The chain joins TRBV4-1 to TRBJ2-5, with TRBD2 matching 10 bases. The V and J ends lost 1 base and 4 bases, in that order; junction bases with no gene match: 9. Germline CDR1 MGHRA, CDR2 YSYEKL. The CDR3 is 17 amino acids. The CDR3 DNA reads TGCGCCAGCAGCCAAGGTCCGTCTAGCGGGAGTCGAGAGACCCAGTACTTC. It is translated as CASSQGPSSGSRETQYF.

The CDR3: CASSSTVVETQYF. The DNA for the CDR3 is TGTGCCAGCAGCTCCACAGTGGTAGAGACCCAGTACTTC. The gene calls are TRBV5-4 and TRBJ2-5; D is uncertain. The CDR3 totals 13 residues. Trimming took 3 bases from V and 4 from J, leaving 10 bases between them. The germline V gene has CDR1 SGHNT and CDR2 YYREEE (reference sequence).

The chain has TRBV27 and TRBJ2-7; 9 bases are a match to TRBD1. Trimming at V came to 6 bases and at J to 6 bases, leaving 9 bases not matched to a gene. Germline CDR1 and CDR2: MNHEY and SMNVEV (reference sequence). This CDR3 is built from 14 residues. The CDR3 bases are TGTGCCAGCAGACCCGGGACAGGGAAGGTCGAGCAGTACTTC. Its translation is CASRPGTGKVEQYF.